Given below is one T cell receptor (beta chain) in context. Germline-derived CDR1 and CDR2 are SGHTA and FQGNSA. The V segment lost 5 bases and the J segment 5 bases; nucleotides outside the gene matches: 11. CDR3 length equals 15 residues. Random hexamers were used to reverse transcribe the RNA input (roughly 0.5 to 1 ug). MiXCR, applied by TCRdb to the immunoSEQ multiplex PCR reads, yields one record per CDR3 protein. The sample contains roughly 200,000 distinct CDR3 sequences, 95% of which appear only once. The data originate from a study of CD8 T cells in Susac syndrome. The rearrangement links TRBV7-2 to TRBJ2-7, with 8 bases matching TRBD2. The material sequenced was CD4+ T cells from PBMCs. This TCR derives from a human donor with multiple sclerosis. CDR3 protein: CASSPISGGLNEQYF. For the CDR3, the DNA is TGTGCCAGCAGCCCCATCTCGGGGGGGCTAAACGAGCAGTACTTC.